This TCR beta chain derives from a study of long-term antiretroviral therapy in people with HIV. V was shortened by 7 bases and J by 5 bases, with 17 bases between the two germline ends. Germline V CDR1 and CDR2: SEHNR, FQNEAQ (reference sequence). The CDR3 runs 14 residues. Running of the v3.0 immunoSEQ assay took place at survey level. Libraries were prepared by immunoSEQ multiplex PCR; TCRdb keeps only in-frame clonotypes and omits some of them. The data contain around 25,000 clones, about 87% of them singletons. The sequence derives from a man in his fifties with HIV. This chain joins TRBV7-9 and TRBJ1-1; no clear D. The material was unsorted PBMCs, obtained 1.8 years before starting antiretroviral therapy. DNA of the CDR3: TGTGCCAGCACCCAGGACCAACTGGGGACTGAAGCTTTCTTT. Encoded protein: CASTQDQLGTEAFF.